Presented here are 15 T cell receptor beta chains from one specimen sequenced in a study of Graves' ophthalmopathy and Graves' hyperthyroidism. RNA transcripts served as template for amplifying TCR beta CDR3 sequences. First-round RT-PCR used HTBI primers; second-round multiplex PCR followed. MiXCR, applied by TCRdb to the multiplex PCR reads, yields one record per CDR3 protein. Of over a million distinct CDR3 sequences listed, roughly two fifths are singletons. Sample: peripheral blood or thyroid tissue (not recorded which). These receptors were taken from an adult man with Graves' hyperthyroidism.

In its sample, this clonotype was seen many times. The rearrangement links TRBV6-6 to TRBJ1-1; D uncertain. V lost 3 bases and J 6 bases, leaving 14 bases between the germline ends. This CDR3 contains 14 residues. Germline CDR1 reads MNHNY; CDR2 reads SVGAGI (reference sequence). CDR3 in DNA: TGTGCCAGCAGTTATCTTGTCACCACCGCTGAAGCTTTCTTT. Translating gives CASSYLVTTAEAFF.

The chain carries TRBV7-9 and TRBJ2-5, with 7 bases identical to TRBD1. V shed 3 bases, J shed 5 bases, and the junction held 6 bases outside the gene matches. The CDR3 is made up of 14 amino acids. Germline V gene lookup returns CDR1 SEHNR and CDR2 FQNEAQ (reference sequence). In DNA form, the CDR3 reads TGTGCCAGCAGCTTGGGACAGTACACGGAGACCCAGTACTTC. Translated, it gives CASSLGQYTETQYF.

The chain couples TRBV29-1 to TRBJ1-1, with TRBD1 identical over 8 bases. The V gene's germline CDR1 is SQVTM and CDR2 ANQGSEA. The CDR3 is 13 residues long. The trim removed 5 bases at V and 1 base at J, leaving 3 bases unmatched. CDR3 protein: CSVTGQGNTEAFF. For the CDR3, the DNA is TGCAGCGTTACCGGACAGGGGAACACTGAAGCTTTCTTT.

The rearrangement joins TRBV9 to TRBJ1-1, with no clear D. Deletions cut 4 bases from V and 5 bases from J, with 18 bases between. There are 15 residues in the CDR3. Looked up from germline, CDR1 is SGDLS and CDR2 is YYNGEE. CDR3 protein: CASSPSRAVGTEAFF. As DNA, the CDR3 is TGTGCCAGCAGCCCTAGTCGGGCGGTGGGAACTGAAGCTTTCTTT.

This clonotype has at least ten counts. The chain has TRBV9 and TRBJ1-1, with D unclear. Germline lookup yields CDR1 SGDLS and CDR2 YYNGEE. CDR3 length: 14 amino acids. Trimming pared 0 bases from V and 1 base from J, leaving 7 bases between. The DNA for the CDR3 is TGTGCCAGCAGCGTAGGGGAACAGAACACTGAAGCTTTCTTT. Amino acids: CASSVGEQNTEAFF.

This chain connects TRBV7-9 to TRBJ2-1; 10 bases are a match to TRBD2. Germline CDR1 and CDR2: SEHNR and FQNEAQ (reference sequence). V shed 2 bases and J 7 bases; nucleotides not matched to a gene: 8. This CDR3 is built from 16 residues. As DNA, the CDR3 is TGTGCCAGCAGCTTATCCGCTAGCGGGAGAAGAAATGAGCAGTTCTTC. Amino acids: CASSLSASGRRNEQFF.

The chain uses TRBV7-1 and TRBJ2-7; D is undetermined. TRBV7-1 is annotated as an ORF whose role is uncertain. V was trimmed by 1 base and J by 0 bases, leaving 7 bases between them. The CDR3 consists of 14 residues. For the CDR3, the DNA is TGTGCCAGCAGCTCAGGGGTTACCTCCTACGAGCAGTACTTC. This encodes CASSSGVTSYEQYF.

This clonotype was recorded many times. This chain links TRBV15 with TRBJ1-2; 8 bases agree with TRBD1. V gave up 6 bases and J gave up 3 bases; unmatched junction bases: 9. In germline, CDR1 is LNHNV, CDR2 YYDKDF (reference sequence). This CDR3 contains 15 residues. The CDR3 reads CATRGTGYKDYGYTF. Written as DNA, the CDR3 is TGTGCCACCAGGGGGACAGGCTATAAGGACTATGGCTACACCTTC.

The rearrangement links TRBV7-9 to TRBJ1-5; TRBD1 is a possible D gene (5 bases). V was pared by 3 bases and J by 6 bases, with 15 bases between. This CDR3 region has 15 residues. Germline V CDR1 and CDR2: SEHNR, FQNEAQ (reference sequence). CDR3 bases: TGTGCCAGCAGCTTCAGGGAGACAGCCGGTCAGCCCCAGCATTTT. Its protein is CASSFRETAGQPQHF.

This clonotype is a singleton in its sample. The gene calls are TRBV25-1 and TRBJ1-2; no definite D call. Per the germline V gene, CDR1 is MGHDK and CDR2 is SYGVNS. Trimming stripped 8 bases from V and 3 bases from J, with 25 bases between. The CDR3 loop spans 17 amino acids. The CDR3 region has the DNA TGTGCCAGCGTTGGTGTTGTGCCGGCAGGAGAGCACTATGGCTACACCTTC. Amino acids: CASVGVVPAGEHYGYTF.

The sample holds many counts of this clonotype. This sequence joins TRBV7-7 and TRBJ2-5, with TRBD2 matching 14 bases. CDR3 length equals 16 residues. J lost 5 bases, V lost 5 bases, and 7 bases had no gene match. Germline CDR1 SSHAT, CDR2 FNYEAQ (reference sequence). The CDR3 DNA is TGTGCCAGCAGCGACGGACTAGCGGGAGGTGGGGAGACCCAGTACTTC. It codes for CASSDGLAGGGETQYF.

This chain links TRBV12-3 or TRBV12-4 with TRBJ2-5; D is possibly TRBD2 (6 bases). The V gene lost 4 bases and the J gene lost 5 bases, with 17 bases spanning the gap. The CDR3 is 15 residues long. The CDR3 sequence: CASSSDRGAGETQYF. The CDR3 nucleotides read TGTGCCAGCAGTTCCGATCGGGGCGCGGGGGAGACCCAGTACTTC.

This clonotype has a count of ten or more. The CDR3 coding sequence is TGTGCCACCAGCAGAGAAAACATCAGACAGACAGGGGATCAGCCCCAGCATTTT. The encoded protein is CATSRENIRQTGDQPQHF. This chain connects TRBV15 to TRBJ1-5; 8 nucleotides line up with TRBD1. V trimming: 0 bases; J trimming: 5 bases; junction bases outside the gene matches: 12. CDR3 length: 18 residues. Germline V gene sequence: CDR1 LNHNV, CDR2 YYDKDF (reference sequence).

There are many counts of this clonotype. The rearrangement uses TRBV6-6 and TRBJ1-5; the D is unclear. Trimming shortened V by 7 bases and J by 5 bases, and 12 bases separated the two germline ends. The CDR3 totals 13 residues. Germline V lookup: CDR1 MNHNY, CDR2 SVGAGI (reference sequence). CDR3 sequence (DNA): TGTGCCAGCAATCCCACGGCCCATCAGCCCCAGCATTTT. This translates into CASNPTAHQPQHF.

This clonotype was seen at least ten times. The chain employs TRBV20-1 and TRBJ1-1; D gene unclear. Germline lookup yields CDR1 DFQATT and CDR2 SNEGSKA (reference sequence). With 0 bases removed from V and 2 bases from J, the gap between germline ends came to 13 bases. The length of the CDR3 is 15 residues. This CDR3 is CSAREMASANTEAFF. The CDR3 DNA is TGCAGTGCTAGAGAAATGGCCTCCGCAAACACTGAAGCTTTCTTT.